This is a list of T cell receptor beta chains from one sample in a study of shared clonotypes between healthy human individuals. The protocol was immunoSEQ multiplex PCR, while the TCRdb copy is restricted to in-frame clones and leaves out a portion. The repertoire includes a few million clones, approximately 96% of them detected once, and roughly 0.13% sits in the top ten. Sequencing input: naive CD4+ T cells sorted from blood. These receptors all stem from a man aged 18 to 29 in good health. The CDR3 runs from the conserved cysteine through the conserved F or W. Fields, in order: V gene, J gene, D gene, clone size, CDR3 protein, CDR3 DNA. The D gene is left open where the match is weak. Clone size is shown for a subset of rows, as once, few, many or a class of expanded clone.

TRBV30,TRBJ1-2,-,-,CAWSPLREIFF,TGTGCCTGGAGTCCTCTCAGGGAAATATTCTTC
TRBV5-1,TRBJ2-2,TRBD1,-,CASSPPGQGTGELFF,TGCGCCAGCAGCCCGCCGGGACAGGGAACCGGGGAGCTGTTTTTT
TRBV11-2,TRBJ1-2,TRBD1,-,CASSYGQGGYGYTF,TGTGCCAGCAGCTATGGACAGGGAGGCTATGGCTACACCTTC
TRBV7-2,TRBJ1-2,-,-,CASSAFQGLGYTF,TGTGCCAGCAGCGCATTCCAGGGATTAGGCTACACCTTC
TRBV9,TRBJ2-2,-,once,CASRTVPNTGELFF,TGTGCCAGCAGGACGGTACCGAACACCGGGGAGCTGTTTTTT
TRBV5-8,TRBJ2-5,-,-,CASSLTGIQETQYF,TGTGCCAGCAGCTTGACAGGGATACAAGAGACCCAGTACTTC
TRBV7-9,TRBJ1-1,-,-,CASSGETGNTEAFF,TGTGCCAGCAGCGGTGAGACGGGAAACACTGAAGCTTTCTTT
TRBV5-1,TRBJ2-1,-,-,CASSLGHISSYNEQFF,TGCGCCAGCAGCTTGGGCCATATTAGCTCCTACAATGAGCAGTTCTTC
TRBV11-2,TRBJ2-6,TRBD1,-,CASSLTGGFSGANVLTF,TGTGCCAGCAGCTTAACAGGGGGCTTCTCTGGGGCCAACGTCCTGACTTTC
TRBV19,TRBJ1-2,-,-,CASRPQATPYGYTF,TGTGCCAGTAGACCCCAAGCCACACCTTATGGCTACACCTTC
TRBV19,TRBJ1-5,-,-,CASSILDTGQPQHF,TGTGCCAGTAGTATCCTGGACACCGGGCAGCCCCAGCATTTT
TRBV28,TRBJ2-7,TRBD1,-,CASMGDREPYEQYF,TGTGCCAGCATGGGGGACAGGGAACCCTACGAGCAGTACTTC
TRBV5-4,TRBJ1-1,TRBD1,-,CASSGTGGSEAFF,TGTGCCAGCTCTGGGACAGGGGGCTCTGAAGCTTTCTTT
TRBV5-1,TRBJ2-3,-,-,CASRSLGRYTDTQYF,TGCGCCAGCAGATCCCTCGGGCGGTACACAGATACGCAGTATTTT
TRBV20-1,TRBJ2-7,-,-,CSARDYEQYF,TGCAGTGCTAGGGATTACGAGCAGTACTTC
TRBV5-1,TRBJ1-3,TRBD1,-,CASSSRTGSGNTIYF,TGCGCCAGCAGCTCACGGACAGGCTCTGGAAACACCATATATTTT
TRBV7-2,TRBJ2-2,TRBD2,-,CASSSFSGRAGGELFF,TGTGCCAGCAGCTCATTTAGCGGGAGGGCCGGCGGGGAGCTGTTTTTT